This T cell receptor (beta chain) was documented in a study of blood T cell repertoires in COVID-19. At the level of the study: In each case, the material was cDNA or gDNA derived from T cells, B-cell-depleted T cells, or PBMCs.

Assay: immunoSEQ multiplex PCR; the TCRdb copy retains only in-frame clones and omits some. The sample contains 85,000 to 120,000 clones, 76% of which appear only once. CDR1 and CDR2 (germline): SGHRS, YFSETQ. The CDR3 runs to 15 residues. V shed 0 bases, J shed 5 bases, and the junction held 5 bases outside the gene matches. The rearrangement joins TRBV5-1 to TRBJ1-5, with 7 bases that match TRBD1. The TCR sequence derives from a man of 80 years or more with COVID-19, enrolled during active disease. What was sequenced was peripheral blood. The CDR3 coding sequence is TGCGCCAGCAGCTTGGCCGGGACAGATTATCAGCCCCAGCATTTT. Translating it yields CASSLAGTDYQPQHF. Based on the CDR3 plus reference TRBV5-1 and TRBJ1-5, the full variable domain is KAGVTQTPRYLIKTRGQQVTLSCSPISGHRSVSWYQQTPGQGLQFLFEYFSETQRNKGNFPGRFSGRQFSNSRSEMNVSTLELGDSALYLCASSLAGTDYQPQHFGDGTRLSIL.